This TCR beta chain was identified in a study of shared clonotypes between healthy human individuals. The germline gives CDR1 SGHRS, CDR2 YFSETQ. Trimming removed 4 bases from V and 2 bases from J; junction bases left unmatched: 12. CDR3 size: 17 residues. Per sorted-subset replicate PCR, input was 200 to 250 ng DNA, representing around 29,000 T cell genomes. TCRdb keeps only in-frame clones here, not all; method: immunoSEQ multiplex PCR. The sample holds 2 million to 3 million clones, approximately 93% seen once. Worth noting for this clone: Its antigen is still unknown.

Overall study results and limits: A generally larger estimated richness was seen in naive subsets than in memory subsets. Some naive CD4 clonotypes, approximately 4.5%, turned up in common across several donors.

The chain couples TRBV5-1 to TRBJ2-1; 7 bases agree with TRBD1. The sample was naive CD4+ T cells from PBMCs. Subset of the sample: CD45RA+ positively selected. The source is a man aged 18 to 29 in good health. Some clones in this sample may be carry-over from other donors' samples. The CDR3 is CASSLIEGAMTYNEQFF. For the CDR3, the DNA is TGCGCCAGCAGCCTAATCGAGGGGGCGATGACCTACAATGAGCAGTTCTTC.